This TCR beta chain was captured by sequencing in a study of MAIT cells during Salmonella Paratyphi A infection (dated by TCRdb to 2015 to 2018). With regard to the full study: A single dose of 1-5x10^3 CFU of S. Paratyphi A strain NVGH308 was swallowed by adult volunteers aged 18 to 60. Starting at diagnosis, diagnosed volunteers were given ciprofloxacin 500 mg twice a day for 14 days. Results the study describes overall, beyond this receptor: Diagnosed volunteers showed more expansion or contraction among top five MAIT clonotypes than healthy controls (about 0.5 versus 0.13), suggesting infection-driven repertoire reshaping. Although the availability of volunteer samples limited sample sizes, the sizes were judged adequate for detecting differences between groups. A significant decrease in the space occupied by over-represented MAIT clonotypes was found from baseline to mid-infection (around 0.17 to 0.091), whereas no significant post-infection difference was found. MAIT TRBV usage was oligoclonal, favouring TRBV20 and TRBV6, and appeared unchanged by infection.

Library method: 5' RACE. TCRbeta was amplified in two rounds of PCR using Phusion High-Fidelity polymerase, and the primers added sample-specific barcodes. TCRbeta libraries were made through template-switch cDNA synthesis using SMARTScribe reverse transcriptase and a TRBC-specific primer. After barcoding, samples were pooled and then prepared using the NEBNext Ultra DNA Library Prep Kit for Illumina. Sequencing of the libraries took place on an Illumina MiSeq using the MiSeq reagent kit v2, 300 cycles. Per the original workflow: Reads were demultiplexed by barcode with Jemultiplexer and were aligned with MiTCR using default parameters. Non-functional sequences were filtered out with VDJtools, and clonotypes were defined by amino acid sequence, with frequencies based on assigned sequence reads. In the clonal space homeostasis analysis, clonotypes were binned by frequency as over-represented (0.05-1), large, medium and small. The public reads were quality trimmed at Q25 with fastp and then assembled into clones with MiXCR by TCRdb, keeping productive beta chains. Rows with one shared CDR3 protein collapse into an entry with the most common genes and DNA. TCRdb, not the original authors, processed these V and J calls. This sample is represented by around 1,600 distinct CDR3 sequences; 55% to 80% of them were singletons. The ten largest clones take up 45% to 55% of the sample.

V lost 1 base and J lost 8 bases; the stretch between them is 13 bases long. The CDR3 numbers 13 residues from cysteine through phenylalanine. Of the read, only the CDR3 DNA is kept; its 39 bases are in frame from base 1. The germline V gene (reference sequence) specifies DFQATT as CDR1 and SNEGSKA as CDR2. In the case of this clonotype: The antigen it recognizes is unknown. No base quality information exists; no much larger clone differs at one position.

The intended sense of this specimen's time point label: after infection, following antibiotic treatment. MAIT cells, defined as Valpha7.2+ CD161+ T cells, were identified and sorted by flow cytometry. In a handful of volunteers who developed enteric fever after controlled oral challenge with live Salmonella Paratyphi A, circulating MAIT cell TCRbeta repertoires were profiled over time. MAIT cell samples were contributed by each diagnosed volunteer at pre-infection, mid-infection and post-infection timepoints. Enteric fever was diagnosed on the basis of Paratyphi A bacteremia and/or persistent fever above 38 degrees C lasting more than 12 hours. Challenged volunteers were diagnosed with infection between day 4 and day 7 after challenge. For RNA extraction, between roughly 5,000 and 11,000 MAIT cells per sample were sorted directly into RNAqueous-Micro lysis buffer. Lymphoprep gradient centrifugation was used to isolate peripheral blood mononuclear cells from both the blood samples and the leukocyte cones. Cell sorting used a BD FACSAria Fusion or BD FACSAria III sorter.

The sequence derives from a person aged 18-70 years who was deliberately infected with Salmonella Paratyphi A in a paratyphoid fever challenge study. In this chain, TRBV20-1 is recombined with TRBJ2-3; the D element could tentatively be TRBD1 or TRBD2, as 6 bases agree for each. Sequences were derived from MAIT cells from blood, sampled at the last sampling point of the challenge study. The CDR3 protein: CSARGRGLVTQYF. The nucleotide sequence reads TGCAGTGCTAGAGGACGGGGGCTCGTTACGCAGTATTTT.